The clone carrying this T cell receptor beta chain turned up a few times. What it recognizes is unknown. The sample comes from a study of T cell clonality in common variable immunodeficiency. General study findings and limits: In common variable immunodeficiency, TCR beta chains reportedly carried fewer deletions and N-nucleotide insertions.

TCRdb's copy holds only in-frame clones and misses some; the assay was immunoSEQ multiplex PCR. This sample shows approximately 28,000 clones and no singletons; around 3.2% rests with the ten largest. Reduced serum IgG, IgA and/or IgM plus specific antibody deficiency defined CVID. Each donor provided about 4.5 to 9 ml of heparinized whole blood. The clonotype was recovered from a human donor with common variable immunodeficiency. The sample comprised peripheral blood mononuclear cells.

This chain's CDR3 is CASRKRMGTDTQYF. The DNA read from the CDR3 is TGTGCCAGTAGGAAGCGGATGGGCACAGATACG. The chain is built from TRBV19 and TRBJ2-3, with a tentative D call TRBD2 (5 bases). The CDR3 end is not reached by the read, which stops 3 residues before it; the germline J gene fills it in. Germline values: CDR1 LNHDA, CDR2 SQIVND (reference sequence). This CDR3 spans 14 amino acids. V was shortened by 6 bases and J by 1 base, with 11 bases between the two germline ends.